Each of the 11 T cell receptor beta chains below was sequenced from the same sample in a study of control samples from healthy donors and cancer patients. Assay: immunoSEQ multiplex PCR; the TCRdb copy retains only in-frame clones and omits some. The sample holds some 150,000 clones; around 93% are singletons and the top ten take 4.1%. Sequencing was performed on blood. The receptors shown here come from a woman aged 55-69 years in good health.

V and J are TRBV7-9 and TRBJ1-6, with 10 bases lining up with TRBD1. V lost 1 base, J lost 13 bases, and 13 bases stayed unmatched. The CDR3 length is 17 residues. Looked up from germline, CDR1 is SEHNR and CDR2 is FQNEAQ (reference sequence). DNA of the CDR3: TGTGCCAGCAGCTTAGGAACCACCCGTGACAGGGGGCCCCCCCTCCACTTT. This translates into CASSLGTTRDRGPPLHF. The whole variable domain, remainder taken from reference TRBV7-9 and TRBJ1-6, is DTGVSQNPRHKITKRGQNVTFRCDPISEHNRLYWYRQTLGQGPEFLTYFQNEAQLEKSRLLSDRFSAERPKGSFSTLEIQRTEQGDSAMYLCASSLGTTRDRGPPLHFGNGTRLTVT.

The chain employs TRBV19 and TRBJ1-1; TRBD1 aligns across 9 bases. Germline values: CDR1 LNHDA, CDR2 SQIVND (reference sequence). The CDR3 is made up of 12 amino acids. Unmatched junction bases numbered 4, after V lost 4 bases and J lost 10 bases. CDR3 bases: TGTGCCAGTAGTACAGACAGGGGGAGAGCTTTCTTT. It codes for CASSTDRGRAFF.

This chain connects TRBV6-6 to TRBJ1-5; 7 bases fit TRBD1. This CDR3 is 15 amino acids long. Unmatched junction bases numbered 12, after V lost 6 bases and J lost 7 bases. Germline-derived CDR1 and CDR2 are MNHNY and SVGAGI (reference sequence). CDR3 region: CASRQGGGDDQPQHF. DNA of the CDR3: TGTGCCAGCAGGCAAGGAGGGGGCGACGACCAGCCCCAGCATTTT.

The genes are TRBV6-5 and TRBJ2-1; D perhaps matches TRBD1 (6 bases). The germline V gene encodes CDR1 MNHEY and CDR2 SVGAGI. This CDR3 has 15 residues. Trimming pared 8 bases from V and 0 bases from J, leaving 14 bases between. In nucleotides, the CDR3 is TGTGCCAGCGGGGGTGGACAGCCCTCCTACAATGAGCAGTTCTTC. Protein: CASGGGQPSYNEQFF.

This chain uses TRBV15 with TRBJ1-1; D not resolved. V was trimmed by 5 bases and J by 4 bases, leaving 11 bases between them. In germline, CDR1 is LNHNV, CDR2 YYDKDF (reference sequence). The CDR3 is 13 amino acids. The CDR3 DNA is TGTGCCACCAGCCCCCGGGTGGTCACTGAAGCTTTCTTT. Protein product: CATSPRVVTEAFF.

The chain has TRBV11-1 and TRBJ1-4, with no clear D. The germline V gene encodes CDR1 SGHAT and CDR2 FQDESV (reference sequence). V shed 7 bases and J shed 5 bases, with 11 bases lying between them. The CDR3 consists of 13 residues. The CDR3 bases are TGTGCCAGCATCATAGGTGGGAATGAAAAACTGTTTTTT. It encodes CASIIGGNEKLFF.

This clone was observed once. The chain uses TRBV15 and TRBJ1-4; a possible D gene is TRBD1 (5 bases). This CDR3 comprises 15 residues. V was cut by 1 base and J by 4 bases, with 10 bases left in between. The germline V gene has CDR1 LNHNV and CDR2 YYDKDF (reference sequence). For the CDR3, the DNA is TGTGCCACCAGCAGAGTCAAGGGGTATAATGAAAAACTGTTTTTT. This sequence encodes CATSRVKGYNEKLFF.

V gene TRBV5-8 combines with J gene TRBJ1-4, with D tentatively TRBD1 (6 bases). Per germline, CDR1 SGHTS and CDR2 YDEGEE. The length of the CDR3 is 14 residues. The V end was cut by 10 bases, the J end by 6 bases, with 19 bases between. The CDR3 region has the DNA TGTGCCGGCAAGGCGGGGGGGCGCGATGAAAAACTGTTTTTT. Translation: CAGKAGGRDEKLFF. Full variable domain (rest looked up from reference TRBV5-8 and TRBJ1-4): EAGVTQSPTHLIKTRGQQATLRCSPISGHTSVYWYQQALGLGLQFLLWYDEGEERNRGNFPPRFSGRQFPNYSSELNVNALELEDSALYLCAGKAGGRDEKLFFGSGTQLSVL.

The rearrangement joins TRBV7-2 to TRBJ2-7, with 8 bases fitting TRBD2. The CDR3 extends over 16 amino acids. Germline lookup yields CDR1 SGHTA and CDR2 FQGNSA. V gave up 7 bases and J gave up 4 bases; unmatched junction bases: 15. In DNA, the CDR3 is TGTGCCAGCACCGTATCTAGCGGGTCCGGGGCATACGAGCAGTACTTC. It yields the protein CASTVSSGSGAYEQYF.

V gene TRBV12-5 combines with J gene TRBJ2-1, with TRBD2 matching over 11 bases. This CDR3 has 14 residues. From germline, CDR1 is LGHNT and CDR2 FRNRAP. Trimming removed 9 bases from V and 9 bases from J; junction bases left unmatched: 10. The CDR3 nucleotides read TGTGCTAGCGGGGTAGCGGGGGGGCCTGGTGAGCAGTTCTTC. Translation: CASGVAGGPGEQFF.

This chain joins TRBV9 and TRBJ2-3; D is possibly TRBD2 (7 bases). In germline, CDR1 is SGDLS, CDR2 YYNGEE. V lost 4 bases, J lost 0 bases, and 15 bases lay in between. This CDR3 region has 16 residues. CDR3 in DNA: TGTGCCAGCAGCTCGCAAGGGGGGGCCAGCACAGATACGCAGTATTTT. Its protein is CASSSQGGASTDTQYF.